A single sample gave rise to the 10 T cell receptor beta chains below, sequenced in a study of blood T cells in healthy people across ages. A second about 6 to 12 cycle PCR used barcoded and J-beta primers. TCRdb reanalysed the 5' RACE reads using MiXCR and keeps one entry per CDR3 protein. The repertoire holds some 370,000 distinct CDR3 sequences, with approximately 47% as singletons. The sample comprised blood. These receptors came from a man between 60 and 75 years old in good health.

This clonotype was seen only once. The CDR3 loop is CASSWGEGYGYTF. The CDR3 DNA follows: TGTGCCAGCAGTTGGGGAGAGGGCTATGGCTACACCTTC. V is TRBV28 and J is TRBJ1-2; D gene unclear. Trimming stripped 4 bases from V and 4 bases from J, with 10 bases between. The CDR3 contains 13 residues. The germline V gene encodes CDR1 MDHEN and CDR2 SYDVKM.

This clonotype was counted only a few times. The chain employs TRBV11-1 and TRBJ1-6; D gene uncertain. This CDR3 comprises 13 residues. The ends were cut back, 5 bases at V and 7 bases at J, with 9 bases in the middle. The germline V gene has CDR1 SGHAT and CDR2 FQDESV (reference sequence). The CDR3 coding sequence is TGTGCCAGCAGCCCACAGAGCAATTCACCCCTCCACTTT. It specifies CASSPQSNSPLHF.

This clonotype has only a few counts. The V and J genes are TRBV2 and TRBJ2-7, with 7 bases aligning to TRBD1. Unmatched junction bases numbered 3, after V lost 6 bases and J lost 1 base. CDR3 length: 13 residues. Per the germline V gene, CDR1 is SNHLY and CDR2 is FYNNEI. The CDR3 sequence is CASRTGVSYEQYF. Written as DNA, the CDR3 is TGTGCCAGCAGAACAGGGGTTTCCTACGAGCAGTACTTC.

The chain combines TRBV25-1 with TRBJ2-3; D ambiguous. CDR1 and CDR2 from the germline V gene are MGHDK and SYGVNS. Between the trimmed V and J ends, which lost 2 bases and 6 bases, there was a span of 12 bases. The CDR3 loop spans 14 amino acids. The CDR3 spells CASSEGRAGDTQYF. The CDR3 DNA follows: TGTGCCAGCAGTGAAGGTAGGGCCGGGGATACGCAGTATTTT.

This clonotype showed up just a few times. V is TRBV14 and J is TRBJ2-5; 10 bases align to TRBD2. The CDR3 loop spans 18 amino acids. Trimming cost V 4 bases and J 5 bases; bases outside gene matches: 16. Germline values: CDR1 SGHDN, CDR2 FVKESK. The CDR3 region is CASSPTFPISGRQETQYF. In DNA, the CDR3 is TGTGCCAGCAGCCCCACGTTCCCTATTAGCGGGAGGCAGGAGACCCAGTACTTC.

This clonotype has a handful of counts. V usage is TRBV28 and J usage is TRBJ2-7; D possibly corresponds to TRBD1 (5 bases). V was clipped by 5 bases and J by 2 bases, with 10 bases between them. Germline V gives CDR1 MDHEN, CDR2 SYDVKM. The CDR3 length is 13 residues. The CDR3 nucleotides are TGTGCCAGCAGTCGAACAGGAACCTACGAGCAGTACTTC. This gives the protein CASSRTGTYEQYF.

This clonotype has just a few counts. This chain uses TRBV11-1 with TRBJ2-6, with 8 bases identical to TRBD1. Trimming at V came to 4 bases and at J to 2 bases, leaving 10 bases not matched to a gene. CDR3 length: 18 residues. Germline-derived CDR1 and CDR2 are SGHAT and FQDESV (reference sequence). DNA of the CDR3: TGTGCCAGCAGCTCGCCGGGGACAGGTCTTCCTGGGGCCAACGTCCTGACTTTC. Residues: CASSSPGTGLPGANVLTF.

This rearrangement joins TRBV6-2 or TRBV6-3 to TRBJ2-1; TRBD2 matches 9 bases. With 5 bases clipped from V and 10 bases from J, the junction kept 6 bases outside the gene matches. Germline CDR1 MNHEY, CDR2 SVGEGT. CDR3 length: 13 amino acids. CDR3 nucleotides: TGTGCCAGCAGTGTAATAGCGGGAGACGAGCAGTTCTTC. It codes for CASSVIAGDEQFF.

This chain links TRBV20-1 with TRBJ2-1, with 8 bases that match TRBD2. Looked up from germline, CDR1 is DFQATT and CDR2 is SNEGSKA (reference sequence). The CDR3 is made up of 15 amino acids. V lost 5 bases to trimming and J lost 4 bases; unmatched junction nucleotides: 10. CDR3 amino acids: CSAPFAGGAYNEQFF. In DNA, the CDR3 is TGCAGTGCTCCTTTCGCCGGGGGGGCGTACAATGAGCAGTTCTTC.

The rearrangement uses TRBV20-1 and TRBJ2-3; perhaps TRBD1 as D (5 bases). The V gene's germline CDR1 is DFQATT and CDR2 SNEGSKA (reference sequence). Between the trimmed V and J ends, which lost 4 bases and 7 bases, there was a span of 12 bases. The CDR3 extends over 12 amino acids. The CDR3 region has the DNA TGCAGTGCTAAACTCCCAGGGAATACGCAGTATTTT. Its protein is CSAKLPGNTQYF.